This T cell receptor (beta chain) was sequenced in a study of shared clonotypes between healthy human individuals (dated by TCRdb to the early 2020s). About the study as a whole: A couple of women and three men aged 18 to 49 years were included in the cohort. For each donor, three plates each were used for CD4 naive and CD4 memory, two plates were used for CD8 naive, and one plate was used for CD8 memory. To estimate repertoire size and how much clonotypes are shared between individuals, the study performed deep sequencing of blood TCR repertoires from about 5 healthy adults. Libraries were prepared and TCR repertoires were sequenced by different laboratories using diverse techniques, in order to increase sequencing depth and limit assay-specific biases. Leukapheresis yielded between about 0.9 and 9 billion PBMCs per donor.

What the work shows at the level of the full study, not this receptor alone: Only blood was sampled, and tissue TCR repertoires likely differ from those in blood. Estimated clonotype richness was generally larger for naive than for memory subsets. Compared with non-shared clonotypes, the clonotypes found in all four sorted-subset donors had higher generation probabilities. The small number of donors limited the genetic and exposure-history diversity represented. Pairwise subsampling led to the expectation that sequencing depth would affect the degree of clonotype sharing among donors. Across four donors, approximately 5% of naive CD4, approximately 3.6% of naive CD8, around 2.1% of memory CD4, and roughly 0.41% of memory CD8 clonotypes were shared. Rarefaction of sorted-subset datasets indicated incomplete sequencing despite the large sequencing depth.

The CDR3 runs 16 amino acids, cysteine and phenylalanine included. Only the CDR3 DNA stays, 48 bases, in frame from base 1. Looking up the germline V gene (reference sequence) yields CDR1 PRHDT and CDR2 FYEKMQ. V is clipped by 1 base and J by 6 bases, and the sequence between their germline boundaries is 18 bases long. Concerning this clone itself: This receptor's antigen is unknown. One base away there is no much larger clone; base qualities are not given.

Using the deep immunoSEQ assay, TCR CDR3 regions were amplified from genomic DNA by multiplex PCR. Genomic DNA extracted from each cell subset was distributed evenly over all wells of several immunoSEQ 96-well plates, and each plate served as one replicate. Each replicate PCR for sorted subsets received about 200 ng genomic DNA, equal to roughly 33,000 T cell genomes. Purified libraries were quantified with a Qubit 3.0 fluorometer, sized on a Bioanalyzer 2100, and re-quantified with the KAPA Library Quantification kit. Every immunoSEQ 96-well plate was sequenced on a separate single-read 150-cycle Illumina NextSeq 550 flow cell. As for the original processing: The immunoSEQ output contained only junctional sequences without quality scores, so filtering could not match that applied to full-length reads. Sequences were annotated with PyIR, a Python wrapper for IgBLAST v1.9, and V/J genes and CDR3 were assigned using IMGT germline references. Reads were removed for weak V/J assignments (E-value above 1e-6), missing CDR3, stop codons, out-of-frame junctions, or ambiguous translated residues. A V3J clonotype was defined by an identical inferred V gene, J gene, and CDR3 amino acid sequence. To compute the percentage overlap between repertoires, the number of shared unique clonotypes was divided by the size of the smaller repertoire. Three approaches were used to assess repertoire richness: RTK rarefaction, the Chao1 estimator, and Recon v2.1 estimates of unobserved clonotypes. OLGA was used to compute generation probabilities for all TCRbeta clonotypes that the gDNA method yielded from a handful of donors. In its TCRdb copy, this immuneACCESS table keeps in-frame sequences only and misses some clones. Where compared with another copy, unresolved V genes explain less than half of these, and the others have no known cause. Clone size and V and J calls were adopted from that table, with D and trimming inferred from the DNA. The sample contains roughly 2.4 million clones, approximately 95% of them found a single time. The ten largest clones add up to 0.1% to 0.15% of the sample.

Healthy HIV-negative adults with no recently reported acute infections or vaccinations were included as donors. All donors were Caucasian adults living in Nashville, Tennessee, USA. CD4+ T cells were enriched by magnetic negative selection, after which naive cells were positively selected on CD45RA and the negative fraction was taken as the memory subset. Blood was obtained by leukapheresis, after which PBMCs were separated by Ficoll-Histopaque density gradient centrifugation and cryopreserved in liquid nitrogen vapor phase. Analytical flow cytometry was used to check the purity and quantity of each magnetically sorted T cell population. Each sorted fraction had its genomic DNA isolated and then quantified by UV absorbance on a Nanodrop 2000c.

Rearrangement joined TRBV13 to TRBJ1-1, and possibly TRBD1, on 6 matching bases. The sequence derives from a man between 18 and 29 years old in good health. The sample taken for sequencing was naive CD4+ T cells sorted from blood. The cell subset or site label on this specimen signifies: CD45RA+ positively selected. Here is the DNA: TGTGCCAGCAGCTTAGAAAGAATAGGGGGAGGGGCTGAAGCTTTCTTT. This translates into CASSLERIGGGAEAFF.